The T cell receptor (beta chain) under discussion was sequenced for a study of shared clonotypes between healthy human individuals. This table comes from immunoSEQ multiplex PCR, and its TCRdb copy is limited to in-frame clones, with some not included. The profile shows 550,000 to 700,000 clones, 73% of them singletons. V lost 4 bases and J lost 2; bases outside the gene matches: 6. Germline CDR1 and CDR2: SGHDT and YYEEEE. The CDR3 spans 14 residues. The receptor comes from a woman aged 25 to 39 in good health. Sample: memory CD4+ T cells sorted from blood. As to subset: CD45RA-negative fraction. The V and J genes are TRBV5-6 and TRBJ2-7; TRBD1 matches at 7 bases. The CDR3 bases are TGTGCCAGCAGCCCCGGGACAGACCCCTACGAGCAGTACTTC. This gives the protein CASSPGTDPYEQYF.